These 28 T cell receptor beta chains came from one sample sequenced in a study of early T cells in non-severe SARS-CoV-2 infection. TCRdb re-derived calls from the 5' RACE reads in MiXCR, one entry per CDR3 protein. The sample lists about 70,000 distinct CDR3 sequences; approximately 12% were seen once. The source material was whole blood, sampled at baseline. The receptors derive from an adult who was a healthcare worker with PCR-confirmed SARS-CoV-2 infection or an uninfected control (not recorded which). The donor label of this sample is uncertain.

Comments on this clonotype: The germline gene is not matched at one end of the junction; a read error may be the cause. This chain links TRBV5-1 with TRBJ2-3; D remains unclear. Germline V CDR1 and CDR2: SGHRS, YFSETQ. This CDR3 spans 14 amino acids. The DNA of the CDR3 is TGTGCCAGCAGCTTGGAATTAGGCACAGATACGCAGTATTTT. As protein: CASSLELGTDTQYF. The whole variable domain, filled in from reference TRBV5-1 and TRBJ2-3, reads KAGVTQTPRYLIKTRGQQVTLSCSPISGHRSVSWYQQTPGQGLQFLFEYFSETQRNKGNFPGRFSGRQFSNSRSEMNVSTLELGDSALYLCASSLELGTDTQYFGPGTRLTVL.

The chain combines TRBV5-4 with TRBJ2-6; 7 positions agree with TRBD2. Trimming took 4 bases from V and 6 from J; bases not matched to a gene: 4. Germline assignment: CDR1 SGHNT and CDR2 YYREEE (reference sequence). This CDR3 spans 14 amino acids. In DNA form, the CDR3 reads TGTGCCAGCAGCGGGAGGGGTGAGGCCAACGTCCTGACTTTC. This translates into CASSGRGEANVLTF.

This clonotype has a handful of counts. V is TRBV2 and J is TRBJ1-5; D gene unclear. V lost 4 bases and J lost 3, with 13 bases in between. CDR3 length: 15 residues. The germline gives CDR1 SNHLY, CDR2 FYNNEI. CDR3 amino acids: CASSVLEGLNQPQHF. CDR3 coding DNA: TGTGCCAGCAGTGTCTTGGAAGGGCTCAATCAGCCCCAGCATTTT.

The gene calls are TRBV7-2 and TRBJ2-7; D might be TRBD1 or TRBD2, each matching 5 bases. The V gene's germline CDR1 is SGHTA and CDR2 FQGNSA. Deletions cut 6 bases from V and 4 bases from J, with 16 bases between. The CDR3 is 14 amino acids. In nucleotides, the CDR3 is TGTGCCAGCAGTTCCGGGACCGTTTTTTACGAGCAGTACTTC. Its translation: CASSSGTVFYEQYF. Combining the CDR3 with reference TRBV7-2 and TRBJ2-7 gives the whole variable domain GAGVSQSPSNKVTEKGKDVELRCDPISGHTALYWYRQSLGQGLEFLIYFQGNSAPDKSGLPSDRFSAERTGGSVSTLTIQRTQQEDSAVYLCASSSGTVFYEQYFGPGTRLTVT.

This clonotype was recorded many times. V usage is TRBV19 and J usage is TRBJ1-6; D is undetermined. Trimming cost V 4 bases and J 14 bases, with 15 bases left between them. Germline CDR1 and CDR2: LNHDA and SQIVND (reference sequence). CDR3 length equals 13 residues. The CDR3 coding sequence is TGTGCCAGTAGTACCAGGAGTGTGGTAACCCTCCACTTT. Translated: CASSTRSVVTLHF.

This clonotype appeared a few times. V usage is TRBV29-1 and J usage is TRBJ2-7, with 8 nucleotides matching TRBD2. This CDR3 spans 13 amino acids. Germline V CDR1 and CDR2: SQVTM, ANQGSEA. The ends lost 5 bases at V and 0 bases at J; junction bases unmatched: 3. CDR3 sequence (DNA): TGCAGCGTTCTGACTAGCGCCTCCTACGAGCAGTACTTC. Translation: CSVLTSASYEQYF.

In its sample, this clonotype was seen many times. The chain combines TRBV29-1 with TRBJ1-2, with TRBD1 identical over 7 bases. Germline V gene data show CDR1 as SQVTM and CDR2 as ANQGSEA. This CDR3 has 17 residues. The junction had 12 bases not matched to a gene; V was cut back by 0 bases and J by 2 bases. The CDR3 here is CSVEDRIQGSPNYGYTF. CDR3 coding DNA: TGCAGCGTTGAAGATCGTATACAGGGGTCTCCGAACTATGGCTACACCTTC. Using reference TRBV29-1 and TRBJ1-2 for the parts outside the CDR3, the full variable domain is SAVISQKPSRDICQRGTSLTIQCQVDSQVTMMFWYRQQPGQSLTLIATANQGSEATYESGFVIDKFPISRPNLTFSTLTVSNMSPEDSSIYLCSVEDRIQGSPNYGYTFGSGTRLTVV.

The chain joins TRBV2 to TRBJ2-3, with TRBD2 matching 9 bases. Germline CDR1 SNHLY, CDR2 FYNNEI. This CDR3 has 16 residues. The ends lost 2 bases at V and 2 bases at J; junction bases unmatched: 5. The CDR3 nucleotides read TGTGCCAGCAGTGAACGATTAGCGGGAGACACAGATACGCAGTATTTT. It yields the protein CASSERLAGDTDTQYF.

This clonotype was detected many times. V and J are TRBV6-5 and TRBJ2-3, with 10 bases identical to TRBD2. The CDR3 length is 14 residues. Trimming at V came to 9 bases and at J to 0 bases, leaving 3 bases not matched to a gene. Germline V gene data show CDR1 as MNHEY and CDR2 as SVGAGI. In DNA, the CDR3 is TGTGCCAGTCGACTAGCGGGCAGCACAGATACGCAGTATTTT. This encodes CASRLAGSTDTQYF.

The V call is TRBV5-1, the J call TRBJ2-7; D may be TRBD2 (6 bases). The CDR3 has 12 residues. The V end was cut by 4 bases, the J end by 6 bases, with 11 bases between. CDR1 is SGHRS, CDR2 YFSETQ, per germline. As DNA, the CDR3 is TGCGCCAGCAGCGTAGCGGCTAGCGAGCAGTACTTC. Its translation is CASSVAASEQYF.

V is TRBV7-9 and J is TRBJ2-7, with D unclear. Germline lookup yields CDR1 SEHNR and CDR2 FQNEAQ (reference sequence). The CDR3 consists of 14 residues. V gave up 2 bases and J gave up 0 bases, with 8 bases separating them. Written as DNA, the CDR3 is TGTGCCAGCAGCTTACAATCAGCCTCCTACGAGCAGTACTTC. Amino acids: CASSLQSASYEQYF.

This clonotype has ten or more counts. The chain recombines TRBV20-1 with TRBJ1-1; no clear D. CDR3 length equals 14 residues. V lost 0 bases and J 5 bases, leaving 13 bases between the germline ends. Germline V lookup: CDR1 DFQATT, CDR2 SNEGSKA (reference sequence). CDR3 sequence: CSARDWYVGTEAFF. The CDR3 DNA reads TGCAGTGCTAGAGATTGGTACGTGGGGACTGAAGCTTTCTTT.

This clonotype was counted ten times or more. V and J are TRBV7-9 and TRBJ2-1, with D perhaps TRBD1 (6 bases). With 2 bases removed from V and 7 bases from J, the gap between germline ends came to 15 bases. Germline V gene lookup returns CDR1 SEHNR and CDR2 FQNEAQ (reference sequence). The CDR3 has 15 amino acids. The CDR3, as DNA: TGTGCCAGCAGCTTACCCCGACAGGAAAGGAATGAGCAGTTCTTC. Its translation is CASSLPRQERNEQFF.

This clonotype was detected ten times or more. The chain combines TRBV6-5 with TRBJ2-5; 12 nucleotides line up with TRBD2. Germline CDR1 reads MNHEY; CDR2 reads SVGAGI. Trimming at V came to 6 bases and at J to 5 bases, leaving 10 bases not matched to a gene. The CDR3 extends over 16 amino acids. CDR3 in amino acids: CASRPLLAGGIETQYF. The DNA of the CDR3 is TGTGCCAGCAGGCCCCTCCTAGCGGGAGGGATCGAGACCCAGTACTTC.

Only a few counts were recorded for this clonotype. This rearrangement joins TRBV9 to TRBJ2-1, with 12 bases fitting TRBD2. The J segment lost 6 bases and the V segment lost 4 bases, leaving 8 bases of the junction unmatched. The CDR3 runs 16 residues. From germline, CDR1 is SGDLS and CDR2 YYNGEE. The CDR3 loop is CASSLRTSGTSNEQFF. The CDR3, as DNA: TGTGCCAGCAGCCTAAGGACTAGCGGGACCAGCAATGAGCAGTTCTTC.

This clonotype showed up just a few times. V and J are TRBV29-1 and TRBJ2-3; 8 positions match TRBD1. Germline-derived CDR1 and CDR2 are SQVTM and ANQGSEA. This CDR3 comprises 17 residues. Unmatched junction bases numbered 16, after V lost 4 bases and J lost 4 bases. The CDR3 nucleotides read TGCAGCGTTGTTTTCAGGGGGCGGCCGTTGAGTCCAGATACGCAGTATTTT. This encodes CSVVFRGRPLSPDTQYF.

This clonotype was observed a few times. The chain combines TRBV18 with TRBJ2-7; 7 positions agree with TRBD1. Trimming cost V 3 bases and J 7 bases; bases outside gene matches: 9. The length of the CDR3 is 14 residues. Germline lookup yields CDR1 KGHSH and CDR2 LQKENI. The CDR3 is CASSPGQVSWEQYF. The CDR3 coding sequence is TGTGCCAGCTCACCCGGACAGGTTTCCTGGGAGCAGTACTTC.

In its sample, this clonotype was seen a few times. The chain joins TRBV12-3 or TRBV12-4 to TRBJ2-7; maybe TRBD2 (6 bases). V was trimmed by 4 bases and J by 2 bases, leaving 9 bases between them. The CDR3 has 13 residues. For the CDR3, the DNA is TGTGCCAGCAGTTACGCGGGACCCTACGAGCAGTACTTC. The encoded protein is CASSYAGPYEQYF.

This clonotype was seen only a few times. CDR3 nucleotides: TGTGCCAGCAGCCCAGGGTTTTCCGGGGCCAACGTCCTGACTTTC. Its protein is CASSPGFSGANVLTF. V is TRBV12-3 or TRBV12-4 and J is TRBJ2-6, with a tentative D call TRBD1 (5 bases). CDR3 size: 15 residues. V lost 6 bases to trimming and J lost 4 bases, with 13 bases between them.

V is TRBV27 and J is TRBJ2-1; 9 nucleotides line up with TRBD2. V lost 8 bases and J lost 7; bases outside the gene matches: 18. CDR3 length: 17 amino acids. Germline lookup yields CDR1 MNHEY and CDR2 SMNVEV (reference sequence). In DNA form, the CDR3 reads TGTGCCAGCCAGAGGCCACTAGCGGGCCGGGCGGGGAATGAGCAGTTCTTC. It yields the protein CASQRPLAGRAGNEQFF.

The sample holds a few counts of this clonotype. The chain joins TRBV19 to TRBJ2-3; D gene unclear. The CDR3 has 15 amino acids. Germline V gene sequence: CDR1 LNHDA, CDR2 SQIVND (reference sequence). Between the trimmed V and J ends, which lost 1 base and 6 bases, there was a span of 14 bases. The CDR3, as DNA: TGTGCCAGTAGTATAGTTAGGCAGCCGGCGGATACGCAGTATTTT. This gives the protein CASSIVRQPADTQYF.

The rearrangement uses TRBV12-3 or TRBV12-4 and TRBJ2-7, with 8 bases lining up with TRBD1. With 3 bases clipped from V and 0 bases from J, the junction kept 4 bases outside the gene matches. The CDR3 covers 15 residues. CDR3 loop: CASSFQGANSYEQYF. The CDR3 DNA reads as TGTGCCAGCAGTTTCCAGGGGGCCAACTCCTACGAGCAGTACTTC.

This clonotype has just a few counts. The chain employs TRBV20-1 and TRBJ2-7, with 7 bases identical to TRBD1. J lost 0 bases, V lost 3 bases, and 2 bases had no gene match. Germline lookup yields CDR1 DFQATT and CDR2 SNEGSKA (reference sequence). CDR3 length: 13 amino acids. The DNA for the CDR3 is TGCAGTGCTAGCCGGGACAGCTCCTACGAGCAGTACTTC. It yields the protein CSASRDSSYEQYF.

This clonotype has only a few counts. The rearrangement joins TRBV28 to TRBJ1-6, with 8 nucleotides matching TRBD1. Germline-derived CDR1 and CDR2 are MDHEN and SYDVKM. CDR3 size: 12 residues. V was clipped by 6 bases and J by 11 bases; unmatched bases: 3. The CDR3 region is CASSYRGAPLHF. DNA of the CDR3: TGTGCCAGCAGCTACAGGGGGGCACCCCTCCACTTT.

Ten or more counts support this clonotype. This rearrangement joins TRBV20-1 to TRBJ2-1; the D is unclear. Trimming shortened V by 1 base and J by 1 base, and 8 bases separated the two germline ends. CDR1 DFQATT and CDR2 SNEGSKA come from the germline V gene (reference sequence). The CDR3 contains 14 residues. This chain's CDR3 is CSARGLKSYNEQFF. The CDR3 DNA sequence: TGCAGTGCTAGAGGGCTGAAGTCCTACAATGAGCAGTTCTTC.

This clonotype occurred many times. CDR3 sequence reads: CASSFRTSGVSYNEQFF. CDR3 bases: TGTGCCAGCAGTTTCCGGACTAGCGGAGTGTCATACAATGAGCAGTTCTTC. This sequence joins TRBV12-3 or TRBV12-4 and TRBJ2-1; the match to TRBD2 covers 10 bases. The CDR3 loop spans 17 amino acids. V lost 3 bases and J lost 4; bases outside the gene matches: 9.

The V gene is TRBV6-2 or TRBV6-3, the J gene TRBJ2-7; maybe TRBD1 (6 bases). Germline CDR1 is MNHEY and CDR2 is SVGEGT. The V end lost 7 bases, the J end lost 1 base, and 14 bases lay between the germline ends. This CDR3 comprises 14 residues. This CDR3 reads CASTLDSASYEQYF. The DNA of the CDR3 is TGTGCCAGCACCCTGGACAGCGCATCCTACGAGCAGTACTTC.

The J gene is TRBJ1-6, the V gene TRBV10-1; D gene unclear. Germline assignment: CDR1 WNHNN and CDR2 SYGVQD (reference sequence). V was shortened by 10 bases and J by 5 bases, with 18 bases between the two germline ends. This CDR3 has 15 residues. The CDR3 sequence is CAKTHLAADNSPLHF. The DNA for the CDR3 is TGCGCCAAAACCCACCTTGCGGCCGATAATTCACCCCTCCACTTT.